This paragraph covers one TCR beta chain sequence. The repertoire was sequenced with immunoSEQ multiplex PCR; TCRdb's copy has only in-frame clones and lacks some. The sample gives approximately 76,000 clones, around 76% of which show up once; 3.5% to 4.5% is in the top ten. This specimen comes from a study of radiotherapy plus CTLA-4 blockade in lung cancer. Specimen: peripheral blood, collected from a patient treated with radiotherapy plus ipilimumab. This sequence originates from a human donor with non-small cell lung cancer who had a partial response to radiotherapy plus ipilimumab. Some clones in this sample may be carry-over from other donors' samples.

DNA for the CDR3: TGTGCCAGCACAAAGGACAGAGGGATGAACACTGAAGCTTTCTTT. It encodes CASTKDRGMNTEAFF. The V call is TRBV18, the J call TRBJ1-1; possibly TRBD1 for D (6 bases). Trimming removed 8 bases at V and 0 bases at J, with 16 bases between. Germline loops: CDR1 KGHSH, CDR2 LQKENI. The CDR3 loop spans 15 amino acids.